Ten or more counts support the clone carrying this T cell receptor (beta chain). Through a sample-barcoded 5' primer and a J-beta primer mix, a second PCR was run for roughly 6 to 12 cycles. One entry per CDR3 protein results from TCRdb running MiXCR on the 5' RACE reads. The sample comprises 730,000 or so distinct CDR3 sequences, around 38% of which are singletons, and 30% rests with the top ten. The data are from a study of blood T cells in healthy people across ages. Germline V CDR1 and CDR2: SGHTA, FQGNSA. This CDR3 has 13 amino acids. V lost 4 bases and J 5 bases, leaving 11 bases between the germline ends.

The receptor was isolated from an elderly man in good health. The sequenced sample was blood. V gene TRBV7-2 combines with J gene TRBJ2-5; D gene unclear. The CDR3 DNA reads TGTGCCAGCAGCTCCTATTTATTGGAGACCCAGTACTTC. Amino acids: CASSSYLLETQYF.